This T cell receptor beta chain was documented in a study of persistence of HIV-infected CD4 T cells. Trimming removed 6 bases from V and 6 bases from J; junction bases left unmatched: 14. The CDR3 runs to 16 residues. The germline V gene encodes CDR1 LNHDA and CDR2 SQIVND (reference sequence). Overlapping HIV-1 Gag 15-mer peptides at approximately 0.96 ug per peptide per mL were used. CD40L/CD69 double-negative CD45RO-high memory CD4+ T cells were collected. Donors had CD4+ T cell counts above 400 cells/uL and were CMV-seropositive. Turning to this clone: Its target is unknown.

Study conclusions and caveats: CMV- and Gag-responding cells had lower TCRbeta richness than CD3/CD28-responding cells.

The immunoSEQ assay was version 4, run in survey mode. TCRdb's table, derived via immunoSEQ multiplex PCR, lists solely in-frame clones and lacks some. The table shows about 40,000 clones, with roughly 74% occurring only once. This chain joins TRBV19 and TRBJ1-5; the match to TRBD1 covers 7 bases. The material was CD4+ T cells sorted from PBMCs after roughly 17-hour stimulation, obtained from a patient who received antiretroviral therapy. The TCR sequence derives from an adult man with HIV who was CMV-seropositive. This CDR3 is CASRGDRAGRSQPQHF. CDR3 in DNA: TGTGCCAGTAGAGGAGACAGGGCGGGGCGAAGTCAGCCCCAGCATTTT.